This TCR beta chain came from a study of blood T cells in healthy people across ages. Study-wide results and limits: A greater number of naive CD4+ cells and higher diversity distinguished long-lived donors from aged donors. Across the age range, TCR beta diversity per million T cells fell in a roughly linear way.

A word on this clonotype: Its specificity is not known.

For the second PCR, which ran for about 6 to 11 cycles, a sample-barcoded 5' primer and a J-beta primer mix were used. TCRdb processed the 5' RACE reads anew with MiXCR; each CDR3 protein has one entry. The table shows 1.5 million to 2 million distinct CDR3 sequences, with about 50% occurring only once. Per the germline V gene, CDR1 is SEHNR and CDR2 is FQNEAQ (reference sequence). The V and J ends lost 4 bases and 2 bases, in that order; junction bases with no gene match: 8. This CDR3 has 15 residues. This chain uses TRBV7-9 with TRBJ2-7; 7 bases map to TRBD1. Sequenced sample: blood. The TCR was taken from a middle-aged woman in good health. The DNA of the CDR3 is TGTGCCAGCAGCTCGCGACAGGGAGTCCCCTACGAGCAGTACTTC. Translation: CASSSRQGVPYEQYF.